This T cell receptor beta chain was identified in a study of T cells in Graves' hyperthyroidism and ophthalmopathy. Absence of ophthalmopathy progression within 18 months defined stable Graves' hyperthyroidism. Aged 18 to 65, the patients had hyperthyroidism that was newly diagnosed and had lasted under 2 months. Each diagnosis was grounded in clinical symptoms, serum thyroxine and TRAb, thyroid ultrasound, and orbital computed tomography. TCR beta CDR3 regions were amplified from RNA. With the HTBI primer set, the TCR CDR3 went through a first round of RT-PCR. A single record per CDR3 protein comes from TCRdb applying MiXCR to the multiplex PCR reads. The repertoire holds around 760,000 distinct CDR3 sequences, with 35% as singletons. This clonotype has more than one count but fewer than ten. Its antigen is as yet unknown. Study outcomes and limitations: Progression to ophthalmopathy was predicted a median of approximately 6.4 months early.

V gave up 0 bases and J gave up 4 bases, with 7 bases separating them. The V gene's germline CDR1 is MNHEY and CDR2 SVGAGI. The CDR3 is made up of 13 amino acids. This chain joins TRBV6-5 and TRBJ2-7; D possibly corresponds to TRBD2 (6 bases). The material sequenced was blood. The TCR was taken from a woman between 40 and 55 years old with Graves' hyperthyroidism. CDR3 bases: TGTGCCAGCAGTTACTCGGAGGGGTACGAGCAGTACTTC. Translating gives CASSYSEGYEQYF.